This TCR beta chain derives from a study of blood T cell repertoires in COVID-19. For the study at large: The United States, Italy and Spain supplied acute and convalescent COVID-19 samples. PBMCs, B-cell-depleted T cells, or T cells provided the cDNA or gDNA that made up the material.

While infection was still active, Seattle patients were enrolled and then followed longitudinally. Methods used by the authors: The authors estimated nucleated cell counts from reference gene primer amplification. Method: immunoSEQ multiplex PCR; TCRdb's copy keeps in-frame clones and lacks some. V, J and clone size derive from that table, while D and trimming were established from the DNA sequence. The sample has approximately 120,000 clones, approximately 74% seen once. CDR1 MDHEN and CDR2 SYDVKM come from the germline V gene. The V and J ends lost 5 bases and 0 bases respectively, with 16 bases between them. CDR3 length: 16 residues.

This receptor was identified in an elderly man with COVID-19, enrolled during active disease. This rearrangement joins TRBV28 to TRBJ1-1; the D gene is possibly TRBD1 (6 bases). The specimen was peripheral blood. The CDR3 DNA reads TGTGCCAGCAGTCCGGGACATTGGTTCATGAACACTGAAGCTTTCTTT. Translated: CASSPGHWFMNTEAFF. Drawing the rest from reference TRBV28 and TRBJ1-1, the complete variable domain is DVKVTQSSRYLVKRTGEKVFLECVQDMDHENMFWYRQDPGLGLRLIYFSYDVKMKEKGDIPEGYSVSREKKERFSLILESASTNQTSMYLCASSPGHWFMNTEAFFGQGTRLTVV.